This T cell receptor beta chain came from a study of glioma-infiltrating T cells after dendritic cell vaccination. Primers: 60 V beta forward and 13 J beta reverse. Assay: immunoSEQ multiplex PCR; the TCRdb copy retains only in-frame clones and omits some. The repertoire consists of 70,000 to 95,000 clones, with around 87% occurring once and the leading ten covering around 2.3%. Trimming left V 2 bases short and J 5 bases short, with 4 bases between. The CDR3 is 12 amino acids. Germline CDR1 is SNHLY and CDR2 is FYNNEI. Time point defined: after dendritic cell vaccination, including at tumor progression/relapse.

The input for sequencing was blood, taken after dendritic cell vaccination. V is TRBV2 and J is TRBJ2-1; D call uncertain. The TCR originated in a human donor with glioblastoma. CDR3 sequence: CASSERDNEQFF. The CDR3 nucleotides are TGTGCCAGCAGTGAACGGGACAATGAGCAGTTCTTC.